This is a list of T cell receptor beta chains from one sample in a study of T-cell memory formation after mild COVID-19. Each CDR3 protein is one row after TCRdb ran MiXCR on the 5' RACE reads. The repertoire holds fewer than 350,000 distinct CDR3 sequences, with 13% to 15% as singletons. Sequencing used PBMCs or a T cell subset sorted from them (not recorded which). Source of these receptors: a young man who had mild COVID-19 (a few samples of this study predate the infection). Cell type and time point are not known. The CDR3 runs from the conserved cysteine through the conserved F or W. D genes are given only for firm matches.

j_gene,d_gene,v_gene,CDR3aa
TRBJ2-5,-,TRBV7-2,CASSPVWETQYF
TRBJ2-2,-,TRBV7-7,CASSSSWGNTGELFF
TRBJ2-7,TRBD1,TRBV5-1,CASSSGTGGSYEQYF
TRBJ2-1,-,TRBV10-3,CATRGAAHNEQFF
TRBJ2-1,-,TRBV18,CASSPVGNEQFF
TRBJ1-1,-,TRBV20-1,CSARPRGNTEAFF
TRBJ2-3,-,TRBV5-1,CASSPGSGARDTQYF
TRBJ2-2,-,TRBV19,CASSFGHGSRELFF
TRBJ1-3,TRBD1,TRBV9,CASSASNRGHTIYF
TRBJ2-3,-,TRBV18,CASSPSGTPTDTQYF
TRBJ2-3,-,TRBV7-9,CASSLAGVVDTQYF
TRBJ1-2,-,TRBV7-9,CASSLRAMNYGYTF
TRBJ2-2,-,TRBV7-9,CASSLAPGGAYTGELFF
TRBJ1-1,-,TRBV18,CASSPSRTANTEAFF
TRBJ1-1,-,TRBV27,CASSSPHRGGNTEAFF
TRBJ1-4,-,TRBV7-9,CASSSTGTLDEKLFF
TRBJ1-2,-,TRBV28,CASSSSYGYTF
TRBJ1-1,-,TRBV5-1,CASSLVRGNTEAFF
TRBJ2-3,TRBD2,TRBV4-3,CASSQERGVAGQTQYF
TRBJ2-1,-,TRBV6-2/TRBV6-3,CASTLRGVRLDEQFF
TRBJ1-5,TRBD1,TRBV12-3/TRBV12-4,CASSWGTGLNQPQHF
TRBJ2-5,TRBD1,TRBV9,CASSPGQGRETQYF
TRBJ2-3,-,TRBV7-6,CASSNKGDFTVTDTQYF
TRBJ2-1,-,TRBV12-3/TRBV12-4,CASSLLFHEQFF
TRBJ1-2,TRBD1,TRBV9,CASSVGRGTAFNYGYTF
TRBJ2-2,TRBD1,TRBV29-1,CSVEDLASGTGESGELFF
TRBJ2-3,-,TRBV5-1,CASSPGTKSTDTQYF
TRBJ2-7,TRBD1,TRBV6-6,CASSYWDSGYEQYF
TRBJ1-2,TRBD1,TRBV12-3/TRBV12-4,CASSQGQGDYGYTF
TRBJ1-1,-,TRBV20-1,CSASRASEVTEAFF
TRBJ2-7,TRBD2,TRBV24-1,CATSEGLVYEQYF
TRBJ2-1,-,TRBV12-3/TRBV12-4,CASTYRADEQFF
TRBJ2-7,-,TRBV3-1,CASSLRGLPEQYF
TRBJ2-5,TRBD1,TRBV5-1,CASSWDRGTQYF
TRBJ2-5,-,TRBV5-1,CASTRGGGQNQETQYF
TRBJ2-4,-,TRBV9,CASSVAVQGYIQYF
TRBJ2-1,TRBD2,TRBV20-1,CSARGLLWNEQFF
TRBJ2-2,TRBD1,TRBV10-3,CAARGQGAGELFF
TRBJ2-1,TRBD2,TRBV25-1,CASIRGGTYNEQFF
TRBJ1-2,TRBD1,TRBV18,CASSPGEDRDYGYTF
TRBJ2-5,-,TRBV7-9,CASSHRDLSQETQYF
TRBJ2-1,-,TRBV19,CASSVQSRSDNEQFF
TRBJ2-3,-,TRBV9,CASSTTTDTQYF
TRBJ1-1,-,TRBV4-2,CASSQDPGPSRVNTEAFF
TRBJ2-2,-,TRBV4-2,CASSQHPRLEAGELFF
TRBJ2-3,-,TRBV5-6,CASSSAEGDRYTDTQYF
TRBJ1-2,-,TRBV6-5,CASRGEVGYTF
TRBJ1-1,-,TRBV7-2,CASKGRTNTEAFF
TRBJ2-5,-,TRBV6-5,CASSSRVQGTQYF
TRBJ1-5,TRBD1,TRBV15,CATSREYGTGVVQPQHF
TRBJ2-7,TRBD1,TRBV6-2/TRBV6-3,CASSPGTGRREQYF
TRBJ1-1,-,TRBV28,CASRSGVANTEAFF
TRBJ2-6,-,TRBV4-1,CASSRGTGMVSGANVLTF
TRBJ1-5,-,TRBV4-3,CASSQVPPRGSNQPQHF